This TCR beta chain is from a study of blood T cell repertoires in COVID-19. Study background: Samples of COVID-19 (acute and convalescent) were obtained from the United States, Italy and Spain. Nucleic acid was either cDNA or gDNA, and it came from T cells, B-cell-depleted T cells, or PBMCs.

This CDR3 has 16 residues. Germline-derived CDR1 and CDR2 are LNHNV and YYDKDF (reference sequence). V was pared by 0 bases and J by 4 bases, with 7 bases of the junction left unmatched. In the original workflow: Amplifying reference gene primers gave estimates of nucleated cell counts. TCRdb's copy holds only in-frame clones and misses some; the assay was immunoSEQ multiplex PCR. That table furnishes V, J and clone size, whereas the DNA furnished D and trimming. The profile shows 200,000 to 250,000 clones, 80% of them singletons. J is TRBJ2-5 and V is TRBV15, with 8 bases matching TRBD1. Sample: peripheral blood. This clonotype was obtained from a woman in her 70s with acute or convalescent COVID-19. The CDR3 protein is CATSRDEDRDLETQYF. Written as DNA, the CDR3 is TGTGCCACCAGCAGAGATGAGGACAGGGACCTAGAGACCCAGTACTTC. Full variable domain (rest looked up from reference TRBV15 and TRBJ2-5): DAMVIQNPRYQVTQFGKPVTLSCSQTLNHNVMYWYQQKSSQAPKLLFHYYDKDFNNEADTPDNFQSRRPNTSFCFLDIRSPGLGDTAMYLCATSRDEDRDLETQYFGPGTRLLVL.